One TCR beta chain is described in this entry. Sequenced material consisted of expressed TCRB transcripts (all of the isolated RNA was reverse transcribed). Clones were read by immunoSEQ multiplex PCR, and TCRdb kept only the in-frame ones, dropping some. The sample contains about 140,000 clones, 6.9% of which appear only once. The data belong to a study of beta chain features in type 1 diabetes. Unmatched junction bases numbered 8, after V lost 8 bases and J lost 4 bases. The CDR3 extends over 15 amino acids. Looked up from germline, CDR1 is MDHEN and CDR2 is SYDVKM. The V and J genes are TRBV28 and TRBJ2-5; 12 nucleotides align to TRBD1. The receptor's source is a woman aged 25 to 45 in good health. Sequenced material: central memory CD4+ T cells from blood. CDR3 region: CASQWGTGGLETQYF. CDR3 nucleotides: TGTGCCAGCCAATGGGGGACAGGGGGCTTAGAGACCCAGTACTTC.